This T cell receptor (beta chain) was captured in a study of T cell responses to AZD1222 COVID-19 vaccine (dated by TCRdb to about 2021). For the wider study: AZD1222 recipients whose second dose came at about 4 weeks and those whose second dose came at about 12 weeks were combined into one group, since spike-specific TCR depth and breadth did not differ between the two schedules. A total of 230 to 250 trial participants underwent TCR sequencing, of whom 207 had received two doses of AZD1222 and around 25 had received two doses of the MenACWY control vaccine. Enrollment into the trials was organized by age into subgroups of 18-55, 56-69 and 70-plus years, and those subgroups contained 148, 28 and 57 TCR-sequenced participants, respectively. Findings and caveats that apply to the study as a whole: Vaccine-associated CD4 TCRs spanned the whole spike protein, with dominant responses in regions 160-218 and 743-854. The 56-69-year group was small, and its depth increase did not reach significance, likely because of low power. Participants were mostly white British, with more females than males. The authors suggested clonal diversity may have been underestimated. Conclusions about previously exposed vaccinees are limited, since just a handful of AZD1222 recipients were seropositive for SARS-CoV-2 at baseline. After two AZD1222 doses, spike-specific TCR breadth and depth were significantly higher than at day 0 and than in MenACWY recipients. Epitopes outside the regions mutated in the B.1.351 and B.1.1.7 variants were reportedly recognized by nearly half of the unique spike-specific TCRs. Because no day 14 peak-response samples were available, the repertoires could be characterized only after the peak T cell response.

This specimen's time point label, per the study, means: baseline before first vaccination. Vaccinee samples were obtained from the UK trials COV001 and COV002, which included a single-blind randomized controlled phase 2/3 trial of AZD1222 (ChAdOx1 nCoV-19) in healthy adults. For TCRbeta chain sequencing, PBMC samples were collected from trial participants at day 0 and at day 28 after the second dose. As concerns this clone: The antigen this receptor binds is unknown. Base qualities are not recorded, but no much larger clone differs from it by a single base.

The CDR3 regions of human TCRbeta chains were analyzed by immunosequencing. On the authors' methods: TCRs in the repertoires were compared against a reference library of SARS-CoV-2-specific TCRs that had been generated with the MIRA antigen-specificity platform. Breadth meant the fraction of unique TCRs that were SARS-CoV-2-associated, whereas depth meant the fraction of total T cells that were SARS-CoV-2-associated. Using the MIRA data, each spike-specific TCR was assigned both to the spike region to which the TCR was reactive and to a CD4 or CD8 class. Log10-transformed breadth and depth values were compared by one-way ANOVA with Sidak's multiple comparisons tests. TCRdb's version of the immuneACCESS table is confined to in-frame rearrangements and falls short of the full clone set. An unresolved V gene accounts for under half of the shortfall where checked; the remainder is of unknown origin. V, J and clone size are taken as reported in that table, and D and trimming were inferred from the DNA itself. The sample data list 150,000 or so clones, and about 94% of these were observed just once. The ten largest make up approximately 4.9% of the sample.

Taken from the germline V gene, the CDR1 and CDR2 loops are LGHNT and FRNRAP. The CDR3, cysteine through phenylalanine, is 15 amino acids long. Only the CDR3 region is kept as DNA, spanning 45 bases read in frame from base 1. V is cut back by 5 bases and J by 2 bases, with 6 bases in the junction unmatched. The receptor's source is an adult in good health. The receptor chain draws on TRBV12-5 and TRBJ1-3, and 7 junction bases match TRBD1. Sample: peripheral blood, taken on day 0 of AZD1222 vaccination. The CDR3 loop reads CASGPPTGAGNTIYF. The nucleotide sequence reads TGTGCTAGTGGTCCCCCCACAGGGGCTGGAAACACCATATATTTT.